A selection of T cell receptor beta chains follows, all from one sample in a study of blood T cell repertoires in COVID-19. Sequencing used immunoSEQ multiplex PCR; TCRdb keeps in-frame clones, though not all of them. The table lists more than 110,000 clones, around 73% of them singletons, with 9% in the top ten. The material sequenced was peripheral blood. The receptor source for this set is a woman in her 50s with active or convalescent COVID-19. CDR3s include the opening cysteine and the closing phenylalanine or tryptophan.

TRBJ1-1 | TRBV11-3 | CASSFSGDTEAFF
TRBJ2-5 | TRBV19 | CASSIGQGGETQYF
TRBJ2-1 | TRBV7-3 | CASSPGGAGGVNEQFF
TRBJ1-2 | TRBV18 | CASSPSRDRSNYGYTF
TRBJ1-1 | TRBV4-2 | CASSPPEAQGRTEAFF
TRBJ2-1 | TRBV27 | CASSLLVYPPNEQFF
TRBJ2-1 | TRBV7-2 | CASSLDGGKREQFF
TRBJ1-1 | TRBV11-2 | CASSLERNTEAFF
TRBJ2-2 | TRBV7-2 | CASSSTSGGASGELFF
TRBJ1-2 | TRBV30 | CAWSGVAANYGYTF
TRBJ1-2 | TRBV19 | CASTHLQGEGYGYTF
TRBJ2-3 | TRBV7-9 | CASSLATGRTDTQYF
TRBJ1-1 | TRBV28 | CASSLLRDNTEAFF
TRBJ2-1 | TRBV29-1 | CSVGRAATEFEKGNEQFF
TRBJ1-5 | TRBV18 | CASSPPDQPQHF
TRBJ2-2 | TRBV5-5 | CASSLAVNTGELFF
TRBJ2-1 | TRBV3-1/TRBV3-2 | CASSPLGVGEQFF
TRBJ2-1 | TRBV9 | CASSVEGLGNEQFF
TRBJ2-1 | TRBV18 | CASSPPTGNYWYNEQFF
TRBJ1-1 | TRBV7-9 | CASSLSLHTEAFF
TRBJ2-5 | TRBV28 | CASSFNRERRKTQYF
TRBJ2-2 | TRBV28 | CAGQKNTGELFF
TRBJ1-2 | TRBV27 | CASSLTGVSGGYTF
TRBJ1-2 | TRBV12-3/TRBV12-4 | CASSFAGAYGYTF
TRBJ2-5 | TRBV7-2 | CASSGDRGGTQYF
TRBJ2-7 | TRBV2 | CASSEASDSLVSYEQYF
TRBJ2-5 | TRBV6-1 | CASSERWTGNTQETQYF
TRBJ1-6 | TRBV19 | CASSTWDRGYGSPLHF
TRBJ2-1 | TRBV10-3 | CAISETGQGGEQFF
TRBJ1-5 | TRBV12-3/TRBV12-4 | CASSSDRDQPQHF
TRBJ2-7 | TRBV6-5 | CASSSLRVNEQYF
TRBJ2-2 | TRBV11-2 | CASSIGTVNTGELFF
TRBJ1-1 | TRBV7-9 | CASRSSRAGRGTEAFF
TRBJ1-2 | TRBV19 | CASSMMGQFNGYTF
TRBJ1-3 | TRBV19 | CASRRGYTGNTIYF